The 4 T cell receptor beta chains below come from one sample, sequenced in a study of shared clonotypes between healthy human individuals. As defined, naive CD8 cells were CD45RO-negative and positively selected for CCR7, with terminally differentiated effector memory CD45RA+ cells excluded. Data came from immunoSEQ multiplex PCR; TCRdb stores just in-frame clones and leaves some out. The sample contains over 2,000,000 clones, approximately 92% of which appear only once. The source material was naive CD8+ T cells from PBMCs. The receptors were gathered from a man younger than 35 in good health. Some clones in this sample may be carry-over from other donors' samples.

A few counts support this clone. The sample holds other DNA sequences that translate to the same CDR3. The chain couples TRBV27 to TRBJ2-7; D gene ambiguous. The CDR3 covers 14 residues. Trimming shortened V by 2 bases and J by 7 bases, and 15 bases separated the two germline ends. Germline CDR1 MNHEY, CDR2 SMNVEV (reference sequence). CDR3 protein: CASSLMAGGGEQYF. CDR3 DNA: TGTGCCAGCAGTTTAATGGCAGGTGGTGGGGAGCAGTACTTC.

A few counts support this clone. V usage is TRBV28 and J usage is TRBJ1-5; D is perhaps TRBD1 (6 bases). The CDR3 sequence is 14 residues long. Germline values: CDR1 MDHEN, CDR2 SYDVKM. Trimming took off 5 bases at V and 4 bases at J, with 12 bases between the two ends. The DNA for the CDR3 is TGTGCCAGCAGTCCTACAGGGATAAATCAGCCCCAGCATTTT. It specifies CASSPTGINQPQHF. Complete variable domain (other parts from reference TRBV28 and TRBJ1-5): DVKVTQSSRYLVKRTGEKVFLECVQDMDHENMFWYRQDPGLGLRLIYFSYDVKMKEKGDIPEGYSVSREKKERFSLILESASTNQTSMYLCASSPTGINQPQHFGDGTRLSIL.

The chain carries TRBV5-6 and TRBJ2-7; D tentatively fits TRBD1 or TRBD2 (5 bases each). Trimming cost V 4 bases and J 6 bases, with 23 bases left between them. This CDR3 contains 16 residues. In germline, CDR1 is SGHDT, CDR2 YYEEEE. Written as DNA, the CDR3 is TGTGCCAGCAGCCGCCCCGGGCAGGGAGAAATTGGCGAGCAGTACTTC. Its protein product is CASSRPGQGEIGEQYF.

V usage is TRBV7-9 and J usage is TRBJ2-2, with D tentatively TRBD1 (5 bases). The germline CDR1 and CDR2 sequences are SEHNR and FQNEAQ (reference sequence). Between the trimmed V and J ends, which lost 7 bases and 1 base, there was a span of 22 bases. CDR3 length: 18 residues. The CDR3 DNA reads as TGTGCCAGCAACCCAAGGGGCTGGCAAAATGAGAACACCGGGGAGCTGTTTTTT. It codes for CASNPRGWQNENTGELFF.